This T cell receptor beta chain came from a study of cytomegalovirus exposure and HLA in healthy donors. Looking at the study overall: An early release of data contained 75 million to 100 million unique TCRs, which came from HLA-typed donors.

The PCR ran on 60 Vbeta and 13 Jbeta primers. The assay was immunoSEQ multiplex PCR, and TCRdb's table has in-frame clones only and misses some. The data show some 140,000 clones, with approximately 74% seen just once and roughly 2.8% held by the top ten. Germline values: CDR1 SGHRS, CDR2 YFSETQ. The V gene lost 4 bases and the J gene lost 5 bases, with 17 bases spanning the gap. The CDR3 totals 15 residues. The receptor was derived from a man between 18 and 35 years old in good health and CMV-seronegative. V is TRBV5-1 and J is TRBJ2-3; TRBD1 is a possible D gene (6 bases). The sequenced sample was PBMCs. CDR3 sequence reads: CASSASGTLVDTQYF. The CDR3 coding sequence is TGCGCCAGCAGCGCCTCCGGGACACTCGTAGATACGCAGTATTTT.